Listed below are T cell receptor beta chains from one sample, sequenced in a study of cytomegalovirus exposure and HLA in healthy donors. Produced via immunoSEQ multiplex PCR; TCRdb's table is partial and in-frame only. The sample includes about 90,000 clones, roughly 80% seen only once; the top ten take roughly 2%. The sequencing sample was made of PBMCs. The source is a boy younger than 18 in good health and CMV-seronegative. Both conserved end residues are part of each CDR3. Each record gives: J gene, D gene, clone size, V gene, CDR3 DNA, CDR3 protein. The D gene is left open where the match is weak. Only part of the rows carry a size: once, few, many, or a class if the clone is expanded.

>TRBJ2-2|-|-|TRBV5-4
TGTGCCAGCAGTTATATCCGGGAGACCACCGGGGAGCTGTTTTTT
CASSYIRETTGELFF
>TRBJ2-7|TRBD2|-|TRBV7-2
TGTGCCAGCAGCTTAGGGGGGCGGGGGGATTTAGAGCAGTACTTC
CASSLGGRGDLEQYF
>TRBJ2-1|-|-|TRBV7-9
TGTGCCAGCAGCACCGGGGGTGGCGATGAGCAGTTCTTC
CASSTGGGDEQFF
>TRBJ2-1|TRBD2|-|TRBV29-1
TGCAGCGCGGAAGCTAGCGGGAGATCCTACAATGAGCAGTTCTTC
CSAEASGRSYNEQFF
>TRBJ1-5|TRBD1|-|TRBV7-8
TGTGCCAGCAGCTTAGTTGAGGGGGCAGGTCAGCCCCAGCATTTT
CASSLVEGAGQPQHF
>TRBJ2-6|TRBD1|-|TRBV11-3
TGTGCCAGCACCCAAACGCACAGGGGGACCTCTGGGGCCAACGTCCTGACTTTC
CASTQTHRGTSGANVLTF
>TRBJ1-4|TRBD1|-|TRBV6-1
TGTGCCAGCAGTGCGGGACAGCAGGTGGAACTGTTTTTT
CASSAGQQVELFF
>TRBJ1-2|-|-|TRBV29-1
TGCAGCGCCCAGGGTATTGGCTACACCTTC
CSAQGIGYTF
>TRBJ1-2|TRBD1|-|TRBV6-5
TGTGCCAGCAGTCTAGGACAGGGCGGGTACTATGGCTACACCTTC
CASSLGQGGYYGYTF
>TRBJ2-1|-|-|TRBV19
TGTGCCAGTAGTAAAACTAGTGTCGATGAGCAGTTCTTC
CASSKTSVDEQFF
>TRBJ2-5|-|-|TRBV29-1
TGCAGCGTTGGGGTAGGGGGAAGGTTAGAGACCCAGTACTTC
CSVGVGGRLETQYF
>TRBJ2-7|-|-|TRBV4-3
TGCGCCAGCAGCCAAGATCTTACGGGGACAACGGGGTACGAGCAGTACTTC
CASSQDLTGTTGYEQYF
>TRBJ2-4|-|-|TRBV28
TGTGCCAGCAGTTTCCCAGGGAAGGGAAACATTCAGTACTTC
CASSFPGKGNIQYF
>TRBJ1-1|-|few|TRBV19
TGTGCCAGTAGTATTCCCACCAGGGGTGGTGAAGCTTTCTTT
CASSIPTRGGEAFF
>TRBJ1-1|TRBD1|once|TRBV5-1
TGCGCCAGCAGCTTGCACAGGGGCGGCGACACTGAAGCTTTCTTT
CASSLHRGGDTEAFF
>TRBJ1-1|-|-|TRBV27
TGTGCCAGCAGTCCTTCCTTTGTTCCCGCTTTCTTT
CASSPSFVPAFF
>TRBJ1-5|-|-|TRBV7-9
TGTGCCAGCAGCTTAGGGGACAATAGCAATCAGCCCCAGCATTTT
CASSLGDNSNQPQHF
>TRBJ2-1|TRBD2|once|TRBV5-4
TGTGCCAGCAGCTTGGGTACTAGCGGTATGAATGAGCAGTTCTTC
CASSLGTSGMNEQFF
>TRBJ2-5|-|once|TRBV7-6
TGTGCCAGCAGCCCCCGGTGGACACAAGAGACCCAGTACTTC
CASSPRWTQETQYF
>TRBJ2-5|TRBD1|-|TRBV11-2
TGTGCCAGCAGCCCCTTAATGCAGGGGGCTTATCGAGAGACCCAGTACTTC
CASSPLMQGAYRETQYF
>TRBJ2-1|-|few|TRBV2
TGTGCCAGCAGTGAAGAGGGGGGGAGTCTAAATGAGCAGTTCTTC
CASSEEGGSLNEQFF
>TRBJ1-1|-|-|TRBV30
TGTGCCTGGAGTGTGTTGGAGCTCATGAACACTGAAGCTTTCTTT
CAWSVLELMNTEAFF
>TRBJ1-1|-|-|TRBV9
TGTGCCAGCAGCGTAGAGGGGTGGGGGAACACTGAAGCTTTCTTT
CASSVEGWGNTEAFF
>TRBJ1-2|-|once|TRBV7-8
TGTGCCAGCAGCTTAGAGGGCCCTTGGAGGTACTTTAACTATGGCTACACCTTC
CASSLEGPWRYFNYGYTF